This T cell receptor (beta chain) was sequenced in a study of blood T cell repertoires in COVID-19. Participant age was roughly 18 to 100 years, and participants resided in about two dozen US areas. Cohorts were assigned according to the clinical history that participants reported. In the authors' workflow: Researchers report that nucleated cell counts were estimated from reference gene primer amplification. This table comes from immunoSEQ multiplex PCR, and its TCRdb copy is limited to in-frame clones, with some not included. V and J calls and clone size are given by that table; D and trimming were obtained from the DNA. The profile shows about 240,000 clones, roughly 87% of them singletons. This CDR3 spans 19 amino acids. The germline gives CDR1 LGHDT, CDR2 YNNKEL (reference sequence). V was cut by 3 bases and J by 4 bases, with 25 bases left in between.

This receptor was obtained from a woman aged 25 to 45 with acute COVID-19. The material sequenced was PBMCs or T cells enriched from blood (not recorded which). The chain is built from TRBV3-1 (or the pseudogene TRBV3-2) and TRBJ1-5; D unclear. CDR3 DNA: TGTGCCAGCAGCCACCGAACAACCCGATCCTACAGAGATAATCAGCCCCAGCATTTT. Amino acids: CASSHRTTRSYRDNQPQHF.